The sequence of this T cell receptor (beta chain) was determined in a study of identical twins (dated by TCRdb to 2016 to 2017). For the wider study: To test whether fetal clonotypes persist, the study used deep sequencing on TCR alpha and beta repertoires from monozygotic twins, unrelated adults of various ages, and cord blood. Replicate twin experiments were performed at different times using different library preparation protocols to rule out contamination.

Broader findings and caveats from the paper: Compared with coincidental sharing between unrelated individuals, out-of-frame TCR alpha sequences shared between twins had an excess of sequences with low generation probability. In monozygotic twins, out-of-frame TCR alpha sharing was systematically underestimated by recombination models, although the models agreed with sharing between unrelated individuals. Abundant cord blood beta clonotypes had fewer insertions, young adult naive repertoires showed a similar but weaker trend, and memory repertoires showed no such trend. Zero-insertion analyses could be partly confounded by invariant T cells such as MAIT and iNKT, though diverse VJ usage argued against such confounding for most clonotypes. Conclusions relied on cross-sectional statistical analysis, since the same donors could not be followed over many years. A weaker excess of twin sharing was found in beta out-of-frame sequences because the signal-to-noise ratio was lowered by fewer shared sequences.

This clonotype was counted ten times or more. The clone's antigen remains unknown. No qualities accompany the bases; no much larger clone lies one base away. From the cysteine up to the phenylalanine, the CDR3 has a length of 13 residues. Here the CDR3 DNA is all that survives: 39 bases in frame from base 1. The V end loses 9 bases and the J end loses 2 bases, and a stretch of 13 bases separates them. The CDR1 and CDR2 encoded by the germline V gene are KGHDR and SFDVKD. Only healthy Caucasian donors were included. The twin cohort consisted of three pairs of female monozygotic twins, all aged about 18 to 30 years. Positive isolation kits from Invitrogen were used to isolate the CD4+ and CD8+ T cell populations. Library method: 5' RACE. Data came from an Illumina HiSeq 2000. A universal primer binding site was added through template switching, and the final cDNA carried a unique molecular identifier so that TCR cDNA molecules could be counted accurately. Specific primers in the conserved constant-segment region were used to synthesize first-strand cDNA for the TCR alpha and beta chains. Each cDNA library was double barcoded, with a SMART-Mk sample barcode plus Illumina barcodes, to control for contamination. Two successive PCR steps introduced TruSeq adapter sequences along with Illumina sample barcodes. The Illumina HiSeq platform was used with custom primers to sequence TCR alpha and beta cDNA libraries. In the source study's methods: MiGEC processed the raw reads to extract unique molecular identifiers, while MiXCR was used to determine the CDR3 positions. Recombination models were inferred per individual with the repgenHMM and IGoR tools using an EM algorithm. The tcR package in R was used for shared clonotype analysis, with sharing normalized by the product of cloneset sizes. To study raw recombination without the effects of thymic and clonal selection, out-of-frame nonproductive sequences were analyzed. TCRdb redid the processing of the public reads, applying fastp at Q25 and MiXCR, and retained in-frame beta chains. Every entry covers one CDR3 protein and lists the most common genes and DNA from its rows. The authors' filters were not applied to this entry. The sample includes about 530,000 distinct CDR3 sequences, with around 15% observed a single time. Around 0.4% of the sample comes from the top ten.

The same sample was also studied in work on yellow fever vaccine responses in identical twins. Per that second paper: The T cell response to vaccination in identical twins was reported by the authors to appear partly convergent and partly personalized. In the study, vaccine-responding T cell clones were precisely tracked in identical twins.

The chain is made from TRBV24-1 and TRBJ2-7, with the D assignment possibly TRBD1 or TRBD2, given 5 matching bases for each. The sequenced sample was CD4+ T cells sorted from blood. The receptor was isolated from a woman aged 18-29 years in good health. For the CDR3, the sequence is CATRITGPYEQYF. In nucleotide form, the sequence is TGTGCCACCCGTATCACGGGACCCTACGAGCAGTACTTC.